This T cell receptor beta chain originates from a study of CD8 T cells in ankylosing spondylitis. This clonotype was counted many times. MiXCR, run by TCRdb on the 5' RACE reads, gives a single entry per CDR3 protein. The data show about 240,000 distinct CDR3 sequences, 10% seen once. Trimming took 0 bases from V and 6 from J; bases not matched to a gene: 7. Germline lookup yields CDR1 DFQATT and CDR2 SNEGSKA (reference sequence). The CDR3 contains 17 residues. This sequence originates from a male donor with ankylosing spondylitis or in good health (not recorded which). Sequencing was performed on blood, either unsorted or a sorted T cell fraction (not recorded which). The chain employs TRBV20-1 and TRBJ2-2; 13 bases align to TRBD2. The DNA of the CDR3 is TGCAGTGCTAGAGACCCGACTAGCGGGGGGCGGCCCGGGGAGCTGTTTTTT. It specifies CSARDPTSGGRPGELFF.